The TCR beta chain described here comes from a study of blood T cells in healthy people across ages. CDR3 length equals 13 residues. V was pared by 6 bases and J by 5 bases, with 16 bases between. Germline V gives CDR1 DFQATT, CDR2 SNEGSKA (reference sequence). Study-wide results and caveats: CMV status of donors was not determined, possibly confounding expanded clonotype changes. Both higher diversity and more naive CD4+ cells marked long-lived donors when set against aged donors.

No fewer than 5.5 micrograms of total RNA were isolated from every sample. Notes on this clonotype: The antigen is not known.

A sample-barcoded 5' primer and a J-beta primer mix were used in a second PCR of roughly 7 to 12 cycles. Each of the cDNA molecules was tagged by a template-switch adaptor with 12 random nucleotides. Via MiXCR, TCRdb re-called the 5' RACE reads, giving one row per CDR3 protein. The repertoire holds roughly 500,000 distinct CDR3 sequences, approximately 25% seen once, with approximately 17% in the top ten. The receptor's source is a woman between 65 and 79 years old in good health. This sequence joins TRBV20-1 and TRBJ1-2; D not certain. Source material: blood. The CDR3 DNA reads TGCAGTGCAAAGACCGACGGGAGGTATGGCTACACCTTC. The encoded protein is CSAKTDGRYGYTF.